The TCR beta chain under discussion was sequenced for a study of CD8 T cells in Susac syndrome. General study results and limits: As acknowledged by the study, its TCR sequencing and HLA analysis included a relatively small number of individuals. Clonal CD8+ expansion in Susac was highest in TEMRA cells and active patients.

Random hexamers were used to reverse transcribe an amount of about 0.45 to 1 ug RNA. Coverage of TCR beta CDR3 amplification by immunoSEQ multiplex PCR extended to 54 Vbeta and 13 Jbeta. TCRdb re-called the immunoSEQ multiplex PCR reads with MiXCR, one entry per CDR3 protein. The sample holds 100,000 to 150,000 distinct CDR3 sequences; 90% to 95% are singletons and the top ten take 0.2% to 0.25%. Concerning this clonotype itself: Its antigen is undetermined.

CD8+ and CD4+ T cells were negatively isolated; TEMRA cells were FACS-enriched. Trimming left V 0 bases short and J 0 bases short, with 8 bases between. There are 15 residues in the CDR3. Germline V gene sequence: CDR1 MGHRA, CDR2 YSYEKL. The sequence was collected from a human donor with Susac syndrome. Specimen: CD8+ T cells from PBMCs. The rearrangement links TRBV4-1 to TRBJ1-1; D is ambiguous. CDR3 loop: CASSQDGRMNTEAFF. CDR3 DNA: TGCGCCAGCAGCCAAGACGGGCGGATGAACACTGAAGCTTTCTTT.